This entry describes one TCR beta chain. Its antigen is as yet unknown. One entry per CDR3 protein results from TCRdb running MiXCR on the 5' RACE reads. The repertoire holds approximately 1,200 distinct CDR3 sequences, with more than 25% as singletons. The sample originates from a study of spatial heterogeneity in lung cancer. As for time point: sample taken at primary tumor resection. Tumor, nontumor lung or frozen PBMC supplied whole RNA that was sequenced unsorted. The CDR3 is 13 residues long. Trimming took 6 bases from V and 7 from J; bases not matched to a gene: 8. Germline loops: CDR1 MRHNA, CDR2 SNTAGT. Overall study results and limits: Tumor mutation counts were tracked by expanded intratumoral alpha and beta TCR counts. Tumor T cells had an estimated coverage that came to 6% to 7.5% for alpha chains and roughly 13% for beta chains.

The clonotype comes from a male donor with early-stage non-small cell lung cancer. The chain employs TRBV6-4 and TRBJ2-5; 7 positions match TRBD1. The sample in question was lung tumor tissue, obtained at surgery. The CDR3: CASSADRRGTQYF. In nucleotides, the CDR3 is TGTGCCAGCAGCGCGGACAGGAGAGGGACCCAGTACTTC.